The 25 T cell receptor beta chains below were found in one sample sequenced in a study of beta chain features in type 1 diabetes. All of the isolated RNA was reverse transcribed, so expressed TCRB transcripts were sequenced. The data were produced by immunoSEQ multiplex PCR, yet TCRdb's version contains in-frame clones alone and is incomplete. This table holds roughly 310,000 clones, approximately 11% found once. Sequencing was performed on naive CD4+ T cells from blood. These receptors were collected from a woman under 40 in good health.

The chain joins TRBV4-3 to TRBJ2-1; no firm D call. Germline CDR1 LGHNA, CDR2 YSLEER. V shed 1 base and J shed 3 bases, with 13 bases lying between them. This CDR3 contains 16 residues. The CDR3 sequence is CASSQAPITGYNEQFF. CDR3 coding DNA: TGCGCCAGCAGCCAAGCTCCGATTACGGGCTACAATGAGCAGTTCTTC.

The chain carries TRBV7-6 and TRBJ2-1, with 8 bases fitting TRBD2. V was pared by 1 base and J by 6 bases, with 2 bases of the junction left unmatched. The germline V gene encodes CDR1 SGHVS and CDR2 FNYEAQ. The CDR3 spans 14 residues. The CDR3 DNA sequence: TGTGCCAGCAGCTTAGAACTAGCGGTCAATGAGCAGTTCTTC. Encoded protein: CASSLELAVNEQFF.

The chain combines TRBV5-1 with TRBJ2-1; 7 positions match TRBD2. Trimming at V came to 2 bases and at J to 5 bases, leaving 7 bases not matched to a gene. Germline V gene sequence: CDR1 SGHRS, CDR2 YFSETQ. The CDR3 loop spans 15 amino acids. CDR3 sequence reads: CASSLGLVGNNEQFF. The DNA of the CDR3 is TGCGCCAGCAGCTTAGGACTAGTCGGAAACAATGAGCAGTTCTTC.

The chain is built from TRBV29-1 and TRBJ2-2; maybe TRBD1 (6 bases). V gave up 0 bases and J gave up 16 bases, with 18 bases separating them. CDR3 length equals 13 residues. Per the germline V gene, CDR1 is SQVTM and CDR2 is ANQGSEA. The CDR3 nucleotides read TGCAGCGTTGAAGACCCCGGACAGAGACACAGGTTTTTT. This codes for CSVEDPGQRHRFF.

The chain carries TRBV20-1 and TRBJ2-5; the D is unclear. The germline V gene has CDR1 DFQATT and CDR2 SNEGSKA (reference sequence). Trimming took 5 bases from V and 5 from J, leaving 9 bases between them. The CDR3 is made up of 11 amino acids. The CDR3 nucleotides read TGCAGTGCTGCAATGAGGGAGACCCAGTACTTC. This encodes CSAAMRETQYF.

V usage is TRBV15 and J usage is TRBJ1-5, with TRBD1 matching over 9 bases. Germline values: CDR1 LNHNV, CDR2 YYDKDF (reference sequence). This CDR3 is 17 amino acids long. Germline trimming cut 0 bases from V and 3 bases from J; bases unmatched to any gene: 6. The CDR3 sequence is CATSREPTGGLNQPQHF. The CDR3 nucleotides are TGTGCCACCAGCAGAGAGCCAACAGGGGGCCTCAATCAGCCCCAGCATTTT.

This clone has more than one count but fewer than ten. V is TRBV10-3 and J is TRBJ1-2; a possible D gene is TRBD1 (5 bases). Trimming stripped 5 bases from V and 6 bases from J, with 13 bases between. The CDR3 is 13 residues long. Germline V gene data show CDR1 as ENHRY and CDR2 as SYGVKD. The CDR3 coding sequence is TGTGCCATCAGTCGGCCCCAGGGCAATGGCTACACCTTC. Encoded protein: CAISRPQGNGYTF.

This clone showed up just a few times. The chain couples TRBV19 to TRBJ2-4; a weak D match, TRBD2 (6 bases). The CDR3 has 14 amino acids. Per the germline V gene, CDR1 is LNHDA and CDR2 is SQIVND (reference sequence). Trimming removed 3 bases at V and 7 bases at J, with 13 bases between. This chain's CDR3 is CASSISGEVNIQYF. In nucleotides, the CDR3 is TGTGCCAGTAGTATTTCGGGGGAAGTGAACATTCAGTACTTC. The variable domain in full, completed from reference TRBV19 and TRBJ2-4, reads DGGITQSPKYLFRKEGQNVTLSCEQNLNHDAMYWYRQDPGQGLRLIYYSQIVNDFQKGDIAEGYSVSREKKESFPLTVTSAQKNPTAFYLCASSISGEVNIQYFGAGTRLSVL.

The CDR3 DNA follows: TGCGCCAGCAGCCAAACAGGGGGTTATGGCTACACCTTC. Protein: CASSQTGGYGYTF. The genes are TRBV4-3 and TRBJ1-2, with TRBD1 matching over 8 bases. The trim removed 2 bases at V and 5 bases at J, leaving 1 base unmatched. Per the germline V gene, CDR1 is LGHNA and CDR2 is YSLEER. The CDR3 covers 13 residues.

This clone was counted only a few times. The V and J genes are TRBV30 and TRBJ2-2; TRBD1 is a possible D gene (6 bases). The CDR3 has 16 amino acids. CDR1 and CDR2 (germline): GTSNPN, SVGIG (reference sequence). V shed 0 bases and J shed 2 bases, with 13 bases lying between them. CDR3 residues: CAWSVHSGVNTGELFF. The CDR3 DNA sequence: TGTGCCTGGAGTGTACATTCAGGGGTAAACACCGGGGAGCTGTTTTTT.

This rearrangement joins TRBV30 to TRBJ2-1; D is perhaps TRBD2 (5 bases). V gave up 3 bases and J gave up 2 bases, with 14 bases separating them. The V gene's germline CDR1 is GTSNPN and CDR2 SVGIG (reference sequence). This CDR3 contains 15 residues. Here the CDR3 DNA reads TGTGCCTGGAGCGAACGGGGTCTGACCTACAATGAGCAGTTCTTC. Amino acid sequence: CAWSERGLTYNEQFF.

This chain's CDR3 is CASSQEPQLGTDTQYF. CDR3 sequence (DNA): TGCGCCAGCAGCCAAGAACCTCAGCTAGGTACAGATACGCAGTATTTT. J is TRBJ2-3 and V is TRBV4-3; unclear D gene. The germline CDR1 and CDR2 sequences are LGHNA and YSLEER. With 0 bases removed from V and 3 bases from J, the gap between germline ends came to 13 bases. The CDR3 runs 16 residues.

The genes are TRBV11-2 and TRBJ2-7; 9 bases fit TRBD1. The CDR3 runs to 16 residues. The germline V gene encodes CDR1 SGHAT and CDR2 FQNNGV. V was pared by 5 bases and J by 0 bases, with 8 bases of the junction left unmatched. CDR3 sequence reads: CASSIRTGVLSYEQYF. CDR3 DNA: TGTGCCAGCAGCATCAGGACAGGGGTCCTCTCCTACGAGCAGTACTTC.

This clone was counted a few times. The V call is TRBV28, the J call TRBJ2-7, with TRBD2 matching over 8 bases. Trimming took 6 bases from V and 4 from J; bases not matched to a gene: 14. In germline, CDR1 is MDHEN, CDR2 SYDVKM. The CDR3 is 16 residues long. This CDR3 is CASSRGGPGPRYEQYF. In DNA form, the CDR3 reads TGTGCCAGCAGCCGGGGGGGACCGGGCCCAAGATACGAGCAGTACTTC.

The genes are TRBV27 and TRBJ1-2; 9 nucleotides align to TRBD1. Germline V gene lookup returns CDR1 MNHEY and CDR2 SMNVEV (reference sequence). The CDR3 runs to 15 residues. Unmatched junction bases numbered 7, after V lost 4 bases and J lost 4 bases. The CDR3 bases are TGTGCCAGCAGTTCTCCCACAGGGGGCCCCTATGGCTACACCTTC. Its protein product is CASSSPTGGPYGYTF.

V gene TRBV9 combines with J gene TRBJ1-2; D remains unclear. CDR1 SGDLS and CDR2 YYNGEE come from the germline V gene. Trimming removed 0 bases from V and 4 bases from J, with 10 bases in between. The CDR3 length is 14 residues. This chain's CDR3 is CASSVGPEAYGYTF. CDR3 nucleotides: TGTGCCAGCAGCGTAGGGCCCGAGGCCTATGGCTACACCTTC.

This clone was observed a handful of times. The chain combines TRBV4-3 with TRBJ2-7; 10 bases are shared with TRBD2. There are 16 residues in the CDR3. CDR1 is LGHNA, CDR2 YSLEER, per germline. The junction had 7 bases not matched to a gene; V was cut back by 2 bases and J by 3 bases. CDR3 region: CASSQQSGRALYEQYF. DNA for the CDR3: TGCGCCAGCAGCCAACAAAGCGGGAGGGCCCTCTACGAGCAGTACTTC.

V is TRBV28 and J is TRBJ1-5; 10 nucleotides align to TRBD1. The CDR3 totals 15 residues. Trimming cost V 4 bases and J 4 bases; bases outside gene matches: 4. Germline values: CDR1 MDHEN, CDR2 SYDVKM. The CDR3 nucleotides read TGTGCCAGCAGTTCCCCGGGACAGGGGAATCAGCCCCAGCATTTT. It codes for CASSSPGQGNQPQHF.

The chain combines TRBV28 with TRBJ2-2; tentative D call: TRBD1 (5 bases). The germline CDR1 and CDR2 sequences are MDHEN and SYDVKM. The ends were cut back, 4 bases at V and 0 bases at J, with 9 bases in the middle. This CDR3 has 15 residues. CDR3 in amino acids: CASSYRRSNTGELFF. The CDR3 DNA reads TGTGCCAGCAGTTACAGGAGATCGAACACCGGGGAGCTGTTTTTT.

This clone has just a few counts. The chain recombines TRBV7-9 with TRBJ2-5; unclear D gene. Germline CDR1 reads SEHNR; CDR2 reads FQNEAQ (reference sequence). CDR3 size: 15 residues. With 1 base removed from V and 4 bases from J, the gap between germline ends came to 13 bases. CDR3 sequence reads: CASSLVAVSGETQYF. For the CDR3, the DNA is TGTGCCAGCAGCTTAGTCGCAGTGTCGGGAGAGACCCAGTACTTC.

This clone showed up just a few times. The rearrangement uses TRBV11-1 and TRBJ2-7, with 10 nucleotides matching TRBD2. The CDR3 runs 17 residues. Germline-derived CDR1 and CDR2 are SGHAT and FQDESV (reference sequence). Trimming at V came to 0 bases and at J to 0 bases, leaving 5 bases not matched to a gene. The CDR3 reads CASSLARTSGLSYEQYF. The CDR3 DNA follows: TGTGCCAGCAGCTTAGCCCGGACTAGCGGACTCTCCTACGAGCAGTACTTC.

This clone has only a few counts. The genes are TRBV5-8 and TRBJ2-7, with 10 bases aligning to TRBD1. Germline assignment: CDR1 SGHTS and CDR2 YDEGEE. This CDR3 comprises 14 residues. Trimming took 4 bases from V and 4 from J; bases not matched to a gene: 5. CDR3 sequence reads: CASSTWDRGYEQYF. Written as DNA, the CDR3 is TGTGCCAGCAGCACTTGGGACAGGGGTTACGAGCAGTACTTC.

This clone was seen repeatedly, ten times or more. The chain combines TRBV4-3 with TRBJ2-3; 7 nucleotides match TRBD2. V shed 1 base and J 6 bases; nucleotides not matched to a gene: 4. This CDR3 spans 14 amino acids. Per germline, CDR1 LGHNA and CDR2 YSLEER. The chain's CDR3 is CASSQARGSDTQYF. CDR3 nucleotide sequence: TGCGCCAGCAGCCAAGCCCGCGGGAGTGATACGCAGTATTTT.

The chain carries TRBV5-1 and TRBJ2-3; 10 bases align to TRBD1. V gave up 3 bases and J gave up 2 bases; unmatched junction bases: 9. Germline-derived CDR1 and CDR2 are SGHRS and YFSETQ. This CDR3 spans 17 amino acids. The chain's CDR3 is CASSSGQGGGLTDTQYF. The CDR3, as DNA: TGCGCCAGCAGCTCCGGACAGGGGGGAGGCCTCACAGATACGCAGTATTTT.

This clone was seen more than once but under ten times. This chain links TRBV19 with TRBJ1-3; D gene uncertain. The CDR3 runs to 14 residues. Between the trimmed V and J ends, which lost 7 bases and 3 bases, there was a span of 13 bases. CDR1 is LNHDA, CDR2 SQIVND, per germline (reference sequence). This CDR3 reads CASKDSPVGNTIYF. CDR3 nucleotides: TGTGCCAGTAAGGACTCCCCGGTTGGAAACACCATATATTTT.